The TCR beta chain under discussion was sequenced for a study of blood T cell repertoires in COVID-19. Study-level information: Researchers got acute and convalescent COVID-19 samples from the United States, Italy and Spain. T cells, B-cell-depleted T cells, or PBMCs supplied cDNA or gDNA.

Authors' analysis steps: Counts of nucleated cells, estimated from reference gene primer amplification, were obtained. Using immunoSEQ multiplex PCR, the repertoire was profiled, and TCRdb retains in-frame clones only, with some absent. V and J calls and clone size are given by that table; D and trimming were obtained from the DNA. The sample records about 210,000 clones, around 87% being singletons. Losses at the gene ends were 5 bases for V and 5 bases for J; bases not matched to a gene: 7. The CDR3 consists of 14 residues. Germline V CDR1 and CDR2: SGHAT, FQNNGV. The sample was peripheral blood. This receptor was obtained from a man aged 55 to 70 with acute or convalescent COVID-19. The V gene is TRBV11-2, the J gene TRBJ2-7, with 9 bases matching TRBD1. CDR3 DNA sequence: TGTGCCAGCAGCCTCCGCTGGGACAGGGACGAGCAGTACTTC. Translating gives CASSLRWDRDEQYF.